This T cell receptor (beta chain) stems from a study of cytomegalovirus exposure and HLA in healthy donors (dated by TCRdb to the late 2010s). The study in broad terms: In an earlier analysis of approximately 500 of the donors, about 260 Gb of sequence data and 100 million or so unique TCR beta sequences from about 179 million T cells were reported. To study patterns of TCR occurrence, a later analysis re-analyzed previously published TCR beta repertoires from around 700 donors and added high-resolution HLA genotyping. Rather than drawing on any new phenotypic data, the later analysis identified candidate immune exposures from TCR beta sequences and the way those sequences occurred across donors. Typing coverage varied by locus: roughly 620-640 donors for A, B, C, DRB1 and DQB1; approximately 520 for DQA1; about 600 for DPA1; roughly 450 for DPB1. Along with the roughly 700-subject first cohort, a separate validation cohort of over a hundred different subjects was used. All discovery cohort repertoires had been generated on a single sequencing platform. Across around 400 genotyped donors of the cohort, an average of approximately 240,000 unique TCR beta nucleotide sequences per donor were sequenced, and roughly a sixth of those sequences were non-productive. HLA typing included class I and class II loci at four-digit resolution. An earlier analysis of some 500 of the donors applied high-throughput TCR beta sequencing to assess whether each TCR beta V gene segment acted as functional or pseudogenic. A later genetic analysis used genome-wide SNP genotypes for about 60% of the roughly 700 donors, treating that subset as a discovery cohort. Roughly 300 gigabases of sequencing data and 70 million to 85 million unique TCR sequences were included in an early release covering about 700 HLA-typed donors. The genetic ancestry cluster associated with self-reported Caucasian donors included 81% of the 300 to 400 genotyped donors. Several DR-DQ haplotypes were handled as single units for association and clustering because linkage in the cohort was strong. The aim of the study was to test whether cataloging public T cell receptors could identify signatures of past pathogen exposure. Using immunosequencing, the study profiled T cell repertoires from about 620 subjects and related those repertoires to cytomegalovirus serostatus. Donor age, sex, ethnicity and CMV serostatus were collected together with the repertoire data. To predict cytomegalovirus infection status, the study brought together high-throughput TCR immunosequencing, statistical association of individual TCRs with disease status, and machine learning.

What the work shows at the level of the full study, not this receptor alone: A further reported finding was that TCR beta sequences accurately predicted the HLA-A and HLA-B alleles for most subjects in the first cohort. The 87-base-pair reads could not distinguish some IMGT-functional V segments, including TRBV6-2 and TRBV6-3, so those segments were excluded. Immune exposure information for the cohort was limited to CMV serostatus. The authors suggested that the approach could potentially be extended to other disease states and immunological phenotypes. Most TCR sequences were observed very rarely across donors, whereas some public TCRs were present in many individuals. In a later analysis, 16,951 TCR beta sequences were associated with specific HLA alleles at a false discovery rate of 0.05. Roughly uniform sequencing depth across donors was assumed in presence/absence analyses, although this assumption may not hold. In a later analysis, the rate of TCR association differed among HLA loci, with DRB1 alleles having the most associated TCRs and HLA-C alleles having the fewest. In a later analysis, most CMV-associated TCR beta chains were found to appear HLA-restricted, with HLA associations seemingly driven largely by CMV exposure. In both the original and validation cohorts, the classifier was reported to diagnose cytomegalovirus status with high specificity and sensitivity. The sequencing pipeline was judged likely to have produced a cluster of highly shared sequence variants as a technical artifact. The earlier analysis of approximately 560 of the donors excluded roughly 16 rarely observed V segments, including chromosome 9 orphons, because counts were too low. The study listed 150 to 200 TCR beta chains as associated with cytomegalovirus. In an earlier analysis of roughly 560 of the donors, most TCR beta V segments were observed in productive rearrangements about 90% or about 30% of the time, broadly matching IMGT annotations. A later analysis found that HLA-associated TCR beta chains were more clonally expanded and had lower generation probabilities than equally common non-associated chains. Because HLA typing was missing for some donors at each locus, association tests included only the typed subset. According to a later genetic analysis, donors in an Asian-associated ancestry cluster had fewer N-insertions in productive TCRs than the approximately 670-donor mean. A few of the identified cytomegalovirus-associated TCR beta chains were confirmed in vitro to be specific for cytomegalovirus antigens. A later genetic analysis associated a missense DCLRE1C variant with V-gene and J-gene trimming of TCR beta chains, and an independent cohort replicated the association. Only TCR beta chains were sequenced in this cohort, and the absence of alpha or paired-chain data limited detectable features. Linkage disequilibrium might explain the correlated functional status among segregating V segments, but an unknown experimental factor could not be ruled out. When HLA alleles, especially DR and DQ, strongly co-occurred, attributing TCR associations to individual alleles was difficult. In a later analysis, several top co-occurrence clusters were reported to appear linked to parvovirus B19, influenza, CMV and Epstein-Barr virus.

The library was built by means of the immunoSEQ multiplex PCR assay. For the multiplex PCR, a mixture combining 60 forward primers for TCR Vbeta segments and 13 reverse primers for TCR Jbeta segments was used. The CDR3 region of rearranged TCR beta genes was amplified from genomic DNA with a multiplex PCR assay. The amplified TCR beta libraries were sequenced on the Illumina HiSeq System as 87-base-pair reads. As for the authors' bioinformatics: Across the 600 to 700 repertoires, a later analysis counted 78 million or so unique TCR beta chains, around 11 million of which were shared by at least two donors. To remove PCR and sequencing errors, raw reads were error-corrected and collapsed into unique sequences using a nearest-neighbor algorithm that merged closely related sequences. Alignment of CDR3 sequences to IMGT reference sequences was used to assign V, D and J gene segments. For a sequence to be retained, a match of at least six nucleotides was required to both a V gene segment and a J gene segment. A rearrangement counted as productive if the CDR3 had no stop codons and remained in frame with V and J, and every other rearrangement counted as non-productive. Following IMGT convention, CDR3 was defined as the stretch from the second conserved V-encoded cysteine up to the conserved J-encoded phenylalanine. Sequences without an unambiguous match to a single V gene segment were excluded from the earlier analysis of several hundred of the donors. In an earlier analysis of roughly 600 of the donors, a V segment was called functional when productive rearrangements were above 56.7%, and segregating when the standard deviation between donors exceeded 5%. A statistical classification framework was built to diagnose cytomegalovirus status from the catalog of TCR beta chain sequences. In a later analysis, V and J genes were assigned by comparing TCR nucleotide sequences against IMGT/GENE-DB human TR gene sequences. A later analysis assigned CDR3 sequences and most-parsimonious VDJ recombination scenarios with the TCRdist pipeline. In a later analysis, every TCR beta chain was defined by the combination of its CDR3 amino acid sequence and its V-gene family, and reads without a unique V-gene family were dropped. In a later analysis, 500 to 700 highly shared, low-generation-probability nucleotide sequences were removed to address suspected cross-contamination and a sequencing artifact. A later analysis calculated a clonal expansion index for each public chain from normalized within-repertoire ranks of inferred template counts. In a later analysis, generation probabilities were computed with a VDJ recombination model fitted to out-of-frame rearrangements, and the resulting probabilities were checked against IGoR. A later analysis scored TCR-TCR, TCR-HLA and TCR-CMV co-occurrence with hypergeometric tests, applying a repertoire-size bias correction to TCR pairs. False discovery rates were estimated in a later analysis by permuting HLA or CMV assignments 20 times. In a later analysis, co-occurring TCRs were grouped using DBSCAN, with TCRdist sequence similarity added in when clustering inside HLA-allele-positive subsets. Repertoires with fewer than 30,000 or more than 120,000 public chains were left out of co-occurrence clustering, as were five repertoires with anomalous nucleotide sharing. Sourced from immuneACCESS, this table was stored by TCRdb with only in-frame sequences that have V and J called. A share of the clones is absent; for the studies checked, an unresolved V gene accounts for under half, and the remainder has no known explanation. V and J calls plus clone size are reproduced from that table; the DNA served to infer D and trimming. The sample data list fewer than 60,000 clones, and around three fifths of these were observed just once. The biggest ten clones account for 10% to 15% of the sample.

Regarding this clone: It lacks a known antigen. No base quality information exists; no much larger clone differs at one position.

Relative to germline, V is 4 bases shorter and J is 0 bases shorter, with 9 bases between their ends. The CDR3 runs 15 amino acids, cysteine and phenylalanine included. Solely the CDR3 DNA is kept, with 45 bases framed from the first base. Via the germline V gene, CDR1 is MGHRA and CDR2 YSYEKL. The cohort consisted of 600 to 700 healthy bone marrow donors. All cohort members were sampled while nominally healthy, although unrecorded immune exposures were likely present. CMV serostatus was positive for about 300 and negative for about half of the roughly 700 cohort members, and was not recorded for this donor. A peripheral blood sample was collected from each donor, and TCR beta sequencing was performed on peripheral blood mononuclear cells. Genomic DNA extraction from the blood cell samples was performed with the Qiagen DNeasy Blood Extraction Kit.

This TCR was recovered from a human donor in good health. The chain was built from TRBV4-1 and TRBJ1-4; the D gene lacks a confident call. The sample comprised PBMCs. The CDR3 here reads CASSRVVATNEKLFF. The nucleotide sequence reads TGCGCCAGCAGCCGAGTGGTTGCAACTAATGAAAAACTGTTTTTT.